The entry below gives a single T cell receptor beta chain sequence along with its context. These data belong to a study of blood T cell repertoires in COVID-19. Overall study context: T cells, B-cell-depleted T cells, or PBMCs provided the cDNA or gDNA that served as material.

The V and J ends lost 6 bases and 7 bases respectively, with 18 bases between them. This CDR3 is built from 14 residues. The germline V gene has CDR1 MDHEN and CDR2 SYDVKM. Original data processing: Counts of nucleated cells, estimated from reference gene primer amplification, were obtained. Generated by immunoSEQ multiplex PCR, the TCRdb table keeps only in-frame clones and is missing some. V, J and clone size were drawn from that table, and D and trimming were deduced from the DNA. This table holds about 170,000 clones, 82% found once. The rearrangement joins TRBV28 to TRBJ1-2; possible D gene TRBD1, 6 bases. This TCR was sampled from a woman aged 80 or older with active or convalescent COVID-19. The source material was peripheral blood. CDR3 sequence reads: CASSKTYPGVGYTF. DNA for the CDR3: TGTGCCAGCAGCAAAACATATCCAGGGGTTGGCTACACCTTC.